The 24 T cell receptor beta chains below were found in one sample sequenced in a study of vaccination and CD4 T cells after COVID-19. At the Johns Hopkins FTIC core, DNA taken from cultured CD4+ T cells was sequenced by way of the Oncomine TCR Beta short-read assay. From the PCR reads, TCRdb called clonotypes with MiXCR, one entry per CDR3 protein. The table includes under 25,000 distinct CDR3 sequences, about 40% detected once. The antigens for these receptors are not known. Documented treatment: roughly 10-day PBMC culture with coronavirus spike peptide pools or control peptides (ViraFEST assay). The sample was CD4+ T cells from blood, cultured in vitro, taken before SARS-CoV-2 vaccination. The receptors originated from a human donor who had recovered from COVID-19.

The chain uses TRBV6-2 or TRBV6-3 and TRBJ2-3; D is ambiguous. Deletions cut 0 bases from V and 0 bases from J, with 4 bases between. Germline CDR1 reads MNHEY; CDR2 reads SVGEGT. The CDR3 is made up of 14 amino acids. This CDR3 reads CASSYSTSTDTQYF. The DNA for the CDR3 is TGTGCCAGCAGTTACTCGACCAGCACAGATACGCAGTATTTT.

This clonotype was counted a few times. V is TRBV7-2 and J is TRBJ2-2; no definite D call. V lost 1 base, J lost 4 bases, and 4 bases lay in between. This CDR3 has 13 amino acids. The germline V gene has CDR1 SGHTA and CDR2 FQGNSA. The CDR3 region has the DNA TGTGCCAGCAGCTTAGTTCTCACCGGGGAGCTGTTTTTT. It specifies CASSLVLTGELFF.

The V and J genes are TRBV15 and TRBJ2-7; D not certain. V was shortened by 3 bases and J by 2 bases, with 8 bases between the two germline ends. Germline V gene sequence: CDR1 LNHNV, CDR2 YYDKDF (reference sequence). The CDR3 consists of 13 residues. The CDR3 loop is CATSRGGTYEQYF. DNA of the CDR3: TGTGCCACCAGCAGGGGTGGCACCTACGAGCAGTACTTC.

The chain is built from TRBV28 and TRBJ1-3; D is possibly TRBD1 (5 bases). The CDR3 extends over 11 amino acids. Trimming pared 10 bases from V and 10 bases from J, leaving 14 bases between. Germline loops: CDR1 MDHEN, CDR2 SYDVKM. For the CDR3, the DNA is TGTGCCACCGTGACAGAGCGGACCATATATTTT. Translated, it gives CATVTERTIYF.

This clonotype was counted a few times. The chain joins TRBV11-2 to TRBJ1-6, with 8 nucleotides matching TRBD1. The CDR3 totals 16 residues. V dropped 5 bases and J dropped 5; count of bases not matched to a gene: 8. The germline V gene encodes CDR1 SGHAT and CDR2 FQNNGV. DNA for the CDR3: TGTGCCAGCAGCCCATTCTGGGGACAGGATAATTCACCCCTCCACTTT. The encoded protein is CASSPFWGQDNSPLHF.

The CDR3 DNA reads as TGCAGTGCTTCCAGTGTCTCTGGAAACACCATATATTTT. Its translation: CSASSVSGNTIYF. The chain employs TRBV20-1 and TRBJ1-3; D gene unclear. CDR1 is DFQATT, CDR2 SNEGSKA, per germline (reference sequence). This CDR3 spans 13 amino acids. The germline V and J ends were trimmed by 5 bases and 0 bases, with 8 bases remaining between them.

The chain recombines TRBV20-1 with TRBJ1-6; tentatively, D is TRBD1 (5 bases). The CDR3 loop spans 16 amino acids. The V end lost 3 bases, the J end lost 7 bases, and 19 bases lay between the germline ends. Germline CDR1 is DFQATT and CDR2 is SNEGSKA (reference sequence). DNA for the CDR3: TGCAGTGCTAGTGGGGCCGGGTGGCAGGGCAATTCACCCCTCCACTTT. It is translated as CSASGAGWQGNSPLHF.

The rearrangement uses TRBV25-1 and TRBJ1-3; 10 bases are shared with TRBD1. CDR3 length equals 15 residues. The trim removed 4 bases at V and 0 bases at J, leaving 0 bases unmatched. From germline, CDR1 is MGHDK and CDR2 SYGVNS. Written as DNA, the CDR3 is TGTGCCAGCAGTGGACAGGGGGCCTCTGGAAACACCATATATTTT. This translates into CASSGQGASGNTIYF.

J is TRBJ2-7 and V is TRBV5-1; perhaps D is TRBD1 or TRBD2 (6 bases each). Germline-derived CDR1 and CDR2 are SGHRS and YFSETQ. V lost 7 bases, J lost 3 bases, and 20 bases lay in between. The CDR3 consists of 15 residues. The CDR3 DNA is TGCGCCAGCCGCCCCGGGGGCGCAGTGAACTACGAGCAGTACTTC. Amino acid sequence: CASRPGGAVNYEQYF.

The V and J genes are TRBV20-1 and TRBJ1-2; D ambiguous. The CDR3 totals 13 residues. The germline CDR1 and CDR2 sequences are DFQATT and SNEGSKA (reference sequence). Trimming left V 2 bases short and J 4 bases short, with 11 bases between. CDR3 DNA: TGCAGTGCTAGACATTCTACCGGCTATGGCTACACCTTC. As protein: CSARHSTGYGYTF.

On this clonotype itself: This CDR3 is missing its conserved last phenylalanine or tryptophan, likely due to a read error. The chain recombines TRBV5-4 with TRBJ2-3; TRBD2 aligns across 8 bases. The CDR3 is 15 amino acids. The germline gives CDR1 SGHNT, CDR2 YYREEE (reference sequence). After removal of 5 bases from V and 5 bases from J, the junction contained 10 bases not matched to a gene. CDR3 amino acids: CASSSTAGVIDTQYS. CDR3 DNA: TGTGCCAGCAGTTCCACAGCGGGAGTCATAGATACGCAGTATTCT.

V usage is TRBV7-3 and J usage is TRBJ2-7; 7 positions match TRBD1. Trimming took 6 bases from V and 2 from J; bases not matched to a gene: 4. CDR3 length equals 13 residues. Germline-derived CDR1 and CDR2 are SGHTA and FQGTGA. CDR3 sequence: CASSVTGAYEQYF. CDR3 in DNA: TGTGCCAGCAGTGTAACAGGGGCCTACGAGCAGTACTTC.

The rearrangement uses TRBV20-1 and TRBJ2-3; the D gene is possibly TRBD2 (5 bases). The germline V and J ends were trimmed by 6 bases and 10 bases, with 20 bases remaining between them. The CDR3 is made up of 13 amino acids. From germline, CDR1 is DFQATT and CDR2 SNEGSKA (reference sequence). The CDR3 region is CSAHSGTGWAQYF. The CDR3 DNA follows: TGCAGTGCCCACAGTGGTACGGGATGGGCGCAGTATTTT.

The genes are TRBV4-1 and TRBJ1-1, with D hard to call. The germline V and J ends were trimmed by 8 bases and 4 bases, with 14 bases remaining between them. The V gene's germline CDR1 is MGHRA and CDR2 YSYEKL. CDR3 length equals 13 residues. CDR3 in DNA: TGCGCCAGCCAGCGGGGATTCTCCACTGAAGCTTTCTTT. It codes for CASQRGFSTEAFF.

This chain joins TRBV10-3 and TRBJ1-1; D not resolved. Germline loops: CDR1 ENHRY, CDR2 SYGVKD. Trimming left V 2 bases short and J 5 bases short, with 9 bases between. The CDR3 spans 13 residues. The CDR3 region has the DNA TGTGCCATCAGTGAGGAACGAAGGACTGAAGCTTTCTTT. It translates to CAISEERRTEAFF.

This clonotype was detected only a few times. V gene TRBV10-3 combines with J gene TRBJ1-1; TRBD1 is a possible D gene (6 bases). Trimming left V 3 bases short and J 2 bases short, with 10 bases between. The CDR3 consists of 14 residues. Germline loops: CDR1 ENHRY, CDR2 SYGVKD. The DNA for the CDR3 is TGTGCCATCAGTGATCGGACAGCTAACACTGAAGCTTTCTTT. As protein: CAISDRTANTEAFF.

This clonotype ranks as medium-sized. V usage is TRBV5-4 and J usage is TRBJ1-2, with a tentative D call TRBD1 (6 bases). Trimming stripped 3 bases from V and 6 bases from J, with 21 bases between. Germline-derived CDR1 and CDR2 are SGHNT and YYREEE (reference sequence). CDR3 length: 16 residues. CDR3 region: CASSSADSAQRDGYTF. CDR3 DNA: TGTGCCAGCAGCTCCGCGGACAGCGCCCAAAGGGATGGCTACACCTTC.

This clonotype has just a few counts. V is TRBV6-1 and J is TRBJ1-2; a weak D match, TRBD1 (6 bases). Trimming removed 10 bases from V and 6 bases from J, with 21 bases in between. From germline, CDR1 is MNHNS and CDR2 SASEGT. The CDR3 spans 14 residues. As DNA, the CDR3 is TGTGCCACCCTTGCCCGGGACATGGATGATGGCTACACCTTC. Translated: CATLARDMDDGYTF.

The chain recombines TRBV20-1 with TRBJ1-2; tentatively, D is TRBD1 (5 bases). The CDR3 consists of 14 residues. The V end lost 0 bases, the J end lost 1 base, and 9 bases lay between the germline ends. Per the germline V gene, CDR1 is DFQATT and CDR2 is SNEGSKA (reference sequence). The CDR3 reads CSARDPGGNYGYTF. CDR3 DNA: TGCAGTGCTAGAGACCCGGGGGGTAACTATGGCTACACCTTC.

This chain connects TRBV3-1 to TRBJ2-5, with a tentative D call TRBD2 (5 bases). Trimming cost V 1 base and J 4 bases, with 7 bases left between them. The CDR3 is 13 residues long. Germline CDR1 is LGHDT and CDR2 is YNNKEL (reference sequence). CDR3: CASSQVEGETQYF. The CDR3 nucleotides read TGTGCCAGCAGCCAAGTAGAGGGAGAGACCCAGTACTTC.

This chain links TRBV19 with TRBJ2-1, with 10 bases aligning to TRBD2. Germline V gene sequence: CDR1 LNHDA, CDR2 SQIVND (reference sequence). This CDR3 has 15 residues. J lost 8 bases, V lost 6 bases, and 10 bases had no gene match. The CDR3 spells CASSPGVAGGHEQFF. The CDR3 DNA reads TGTGCCAGTAGCCCAGGGGTAGCGGGAGGCCATGAGCAGTTCTTC.

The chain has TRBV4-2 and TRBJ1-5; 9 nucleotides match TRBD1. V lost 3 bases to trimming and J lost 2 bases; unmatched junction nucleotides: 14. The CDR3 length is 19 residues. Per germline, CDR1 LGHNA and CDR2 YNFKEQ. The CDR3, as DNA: TGTGCCAGCAGCCAGGGCGTAGGGACAGGGTTTAACGGCAATCAGCCCCAGCATTTT. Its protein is CASSQGVGTGFNGNQPQHF.

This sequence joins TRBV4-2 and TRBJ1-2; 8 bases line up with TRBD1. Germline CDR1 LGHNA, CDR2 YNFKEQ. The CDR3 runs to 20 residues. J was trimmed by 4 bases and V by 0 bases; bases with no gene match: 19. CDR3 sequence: CASSQDRSGGIKLVGYGYTF. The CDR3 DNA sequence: TGTGCCAGCAGCCAAGATCGGTCAGGGGGCATTAAGTTAGTAGGCTATGGCTACACCTTC.

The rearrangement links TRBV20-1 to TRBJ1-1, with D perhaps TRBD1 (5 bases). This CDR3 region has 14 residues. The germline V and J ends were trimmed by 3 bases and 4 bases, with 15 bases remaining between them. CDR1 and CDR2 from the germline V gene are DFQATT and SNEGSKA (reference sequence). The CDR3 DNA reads TGCAGTGCTAGGTCAAGTGCAGGGATCACTGAAGCTTTCTTT. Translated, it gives CSARSSAGITEAFF.